These 5 T cell receptor beta chains share one sample of origin, sequenced in a study of T-cell memory formation after mild COVID-19 (dated by TCRdb to about 2021). Libraries were prepared through 5' RACE. Sequenced using an Illumina NovaSeq 6000. TCRdb reprocessed the public reads (quality trimming at Q25 with fastp, clone calling with MiXCR) and kept in-frame beta chains. Each record represents a unique CDR3 protein, reported with the most common genes and DNA among its rows. This sample lists fewer than 350,000 distinct CDR3 sequences; roughly 18% were detected once. The top ten clones comprise more than 20% of the sample. The sample was PBMCs or a T cell subset sorted from them (not recorded which). The receptor source for this set is a man between 18 and 29 years old who had mild COVID-19 (a few samples of this study predate the infection). The sample titles of this study are shuffled in the database, so cell type and time point are left out; the donor was told from shared clones.

CDR3 sequence reads: CASRSSGTGPSGANVLTF. CDR3 nucleotides: TGCGCCAGCAGATCTTCCGGGACAGGGCCTTCTGGGGCCAACGTCCTGACTTTC. V is TRBV5-1 and J is TRBJ2-6, with 9 bases lining up with TRBD1. CDR1 SGHRS and CDR2 YFSETQ come from the germline V gene. After removal of 5 bases from V and 1 base from J, the junction contained 10 bases not matched to a gene. CDR3 length: 18 residues.

This clonotype was picked up a small number of times. The chain has TRBV10-3 and TRBJ2-3, with D possibly being TRBD1 or TRBD2 (5 bases each). This CDR3 is 14 amino acids long. Germline CDR1 ENHRY, CDR2 SYGVKD. V was shortened by 7 bases and J by 4 bases, with 15 bases between the two germline ends. The CDR3 DNA reads TGTGCCATCAACGGGGACGCCAATCCAGATACGCAGTATTTT. It codes for CAINGDANPDTQYF.

This clonotype appeared once. The chain recombines TRBV2 with TRBJ1-1; no reliable D call. The CDR3 has 13 amino acids. Trimming left V 6 bases short and J 0 bases short, with 8 bases between. Germline CDR1 and CDR2: SNHLY and FYNNEI. In DNA form, the CDR3 reads TGTGCCAGCAGGGACGGGTTGAACACTGAAGCTTTCTTT. Residues: CASRDGLNTEAFF. Full variable domain (rest looked up from reference TRBV2 and TRBJ1-1): EPEVTQTPSHQVTQMGQEVILRCVPISNHLYFYWYRQILGQKVEFLVSFYNNEISEKSEIFDDQFSVERPDGSNFTLKIRSTKLEDSAMYFCASRDGLNTEAFFGQGTRLTVV.

The rearrangement links TRBV29-1 to TRBJ2-5; maybe TRBD2 (6 bases). This CDR3 is built from 13 residues. In germline, CDR1 is SQVTM, CDR2 ANQGSEA. Deletions cut 4 bases from V and 2 bases from J, with 11 bases between. The chain's CDR3 is CSVAWGTQETQYF. CDR3 in DNA: TGCAGCGTTGCTTGGGGGACTCAAGAGACCCAGTACTTC.

Comments on this clonotype: Sequence at one end of the junction differs from germline and may be a read error. The chain links TRBV7-7 to TRBJ2-2, with TRBD2 as a possible D gene (5 bases). CDR1 is SSHAT and CDR2 is FNYEAQ in the germline V gene (reference sequence). This CDR3 has 15 amino acids. The CDR3 reads CASSLAGSGAGELFF. For the CDR3, the DNA is TGTGCTAGCAGCTTAGCAGGTTCCGGGGCCGGGGAGCTGTTTTTT.